This entry lists 24 T cell receptor beta chains sequenced from one sample in a study of cytomegalovirus exposure and HLA in healthy donors. PCR involved 60 Vbeta and 13 Jbeta primers. The table came from immunoSEQ multiplex PCR; TCRdb's copy has only in-frame clones and leaves some out. Here the sample spans 140,000 to 150,000 clones, approximately 72% being singletons. Sequencing used PBMCs. All receptors come from a woman in her sixties or seventies in good health and CMV-seronegative.

The chain employs TRBV19 and TRBJ1-1, with TRBD1 identical over 8 bases. V gave up 3 bases and J gave up 2 bases; unmatched junction bases: 5. CDR3 length equals 15 residues. Germline V gives CDR1 LNHDA, CDR2 SQIVND (reference sequence). The CDR3 reads CASSIRTGSNTEAFF. For the CDR3, the DNA is TGTGCCAGTAGTATTCGGACAGGGTCAAACACTGAAGCTTTCTTT.

This clone was observed once. The V gene is TRBV6-6, the J gene TRBJ2-2; 8 bases align to TRBD1. This CDR3 comprises 12 residues. Trimming removed 10 bases from V and 4 bases from J; junction bases left unmatched: 2. The V gene's germline CDR1 is MNHNY and CDR2 SVGAGI (reference sequence). The CDR3 nucleotides read TGTGCCACAGACAGGGGCACCGGGGAGCTGTTTTTT. Its protein is CATDRGTGELFF.

J is TRBJ2-3 and V is TRBV4-1, with D maybe TRBD2 (6 bases). The CDR3 is 17 residues long. The germline gives CDR1 MGHRA, CDR2 YSYEKL. V dropped 0 bases and J dropped 4 bases, with 17 bases sitting between them. DNA of the CDR3: TGCGCCAGCAGCCAAGATCTTGGGACTCCGAGCGCAGATACGCAGTATTTT. This gives the protein CASSQDLGTPSADTQYF.

The chain links TRBV28 to TRBJ1-1, with D tentatively TRBD1 (5 bases). The CDR3 extends over 10 amino acids. With 7 bases removed from V and 8 bases from J, the gap between germline ends came to 8 bases. Germline CDR1 and CDR2: MDHEN and SYDVKM. The CDR3 nucleotides read TGTGCCAGCAAGAAGGGGGAAGCTTTCTTT. Amino acids: CASKKGEAFF.

The chain recombines TRBV9 with TRBJ2-2, with TRBD2 matching over 8 bases. V was clipped by 5 bases and J by 5 bases; unmatched bases: 11. There are 16 residues in the CDR3. The germline V gene has CDR1 SGDLS and CDR2 YYNGEE. CDR3 loop: CASSRTSSGITGELFF. DNA for the CDR3: TGTGCCAGCAGTAGGACTAGTAGCGGGATTACCGGGGAGCTGTTTTTT.

This clone was counted between two and nine times. The rearrangement uses TRBV7-8 and TRBJ2-7; TRBD1 matches 8 bases. This CDR3 comprises 14 residues. V lost 6 bases and J lost 6; bases outside the gene matches: 10. Germline loops: CDR1 SGHVS, CDR2 FQNEAQ. The CDR3 loop is CASSKDRAAREQYF. CDR3 nucleotides: TGTGCCAGCAGTAAGGACAGGGCGGCGCGCGAGCAGTACTTC.

V is TRBV5-4 and J is TRBJ2-4; D might be TRBD1 (5 bases). The CDR3 loop spans 15 amino acids. Germline-derived CDR1 and CDR2 are SGHNT and YYREEE (reference sequence). The germline V and J ends were trimmed by 0 bases and 4 bases, with 11 bases remaining between them. The CDR3 region has the DNA TGTGCCAGCAGCTTGGCCGCAGGGTTTAAAAACATTCAGTACTTC. Amino acids: CASSLAAGFKNIQYF.

This clone was seen more than once but under ten times. The chain carries TRBV28 and TRBJ1-2; D remains ambiguous. Trimming took off 3 bases at V and 1 base at J, with 9 bases between the two ends. Germline V gives CDR1 MDHEN, CDR2 SYDVKM. CDR3 length: 14 residues. CDR3 protein: CASSFLGGNYGYTF. The DNA for the CDR3 is TGTGCCAGCAGTTTTCTTGGAGGTAACTATGGCTACACCTTC.

V and J are TRBV6-5 and TRBJ2-3, with D uncertain. CDR1 MNHEY and CDR2 SVGAGI come from the germline V gene. The CDR3 runs 15 residues. V shed 0 bases and J shed 1 base, with 8 bases lying between them. CDR3 nucleotides: TGTGCCAGCAGTTACTCTGACTGGCGCACAGATACGCAGTATTTT. This translates into CASSYSDWRTDTQYF.

This clone appeared a few times. V and J are TRBV19 and TRBJ1-2; D is ambiguous. Germline V gives CDR1 LNHDA, CDR2 SQIVND (reference sequence). V shed 5 bases and J shed 1 base, with 17 bases lying between them. The CDR3 covers 16 residues. CDR3 loop: CASSHTDLGLNYGYTF. CDR3 bases: TGTGCCAGTAGTCACACCGATCTCGGACTTAACTATGGCTACACCTTC.

V usage is TRBV11-2 and J usage is TRBJ2-3; no clear D gene. Between the trimmed V and J ends, which lost 0 bases and 1 base, there was a span of 8 bases. Germline-derived CDR1 and CDR2 are SGHAT and FQNNGV. The CDR3 loop spans 15 amino acids. The CDR3 protein is CASSLEVARTDTQYF. The CDR3 nucleotides read TGTGCCAGCAGCTTAGAGGTGGCACGCACAGATACGCAGTATTTT.

V and J are TRBV12-5 and TRBJ2-3; possible D gene TRBD2, 6 bases. The ends were cut back, 7 bases at V and 0 bases at J, with 11 bases in the middle. Germline CDR1 is LGHNT and CDR2 is FRNRAP. This CDR3 comprises 14 residues. The CDR3 region is CASAFSGSTDTQYF. The CDR3 DNA is TGTGCTAGTGCTTTCAGCGGGAGCACAGATACGCAGTATTTT.

The CDR3 DNA sequence: TGCGCCAGCAGCTTGGGTATAGAGACCCAGTACTTC. This gives the protein CASSLGIETQYF. This chain joins TRBV5-1 and TRBJ2-5; D is undetermined. The germline CDR1 and CDR2 sequences are SGHRS and YFSETQ. V shed 0 bases and J shed 4 bases, with 4 bases lying between them. The CDR3 length is 12 residues.

The chain has TRBV5-1 and TRBJ1-4; D is perhaps TRBD1 (6 bases). Per the germline V gene, CDR1 is SGHRS and CDR2 is YFSETQ. The CDR3 length is 15 residues. V lost 4 bases and J 3 bases, leaving 13 bases between the germline ends. CDR3 sequence: CASSGAGDPNEKLFF. The CDR3 nucleotides are TGCGCCAGCAGCGGCGCAGGGGACCCTAATGAAAAACTGTTTTTT.

The CDR3 DNA follows: TGTGCCAGCAGCTCGCAGGGGTTGAACACTGAAGCTTTCTTT. Amino acids: CASSSQGLNTEAFF. V and J are TRBV7-8 and TRBJ1-1; D may be TRBD1 (6 bases). The germline V gene encodes CDR1 SGHVS and CDR2 FQNEAQ. Trimming shortened V by 4 bases and J by 0 bases, and 9 bases separated the two germline ends. The CDR3 runs to 14 residues.

This chain connects TRBV27 to TRBJ2-7; D remains ambiguous. CDR3 size: 10 residues. CDR1 and CDR2 (germline): MNHEY, SMNVEV (reference sequence). Trimming cost V 4 bases and J 7 bases, with 5 bases left between them. CDR3: CASSSQEQYF. DNA of the CDR3: TGTGCCAGCAGTTCCCAGGAGCAGTACTTC.

This clone was seen a single time. V and J are TRBV19 and TRBJ2-2; D remains ambiguous. Per germline, CDR1 LNHDA and CDR2 SQIVND (reference sequence). This CDR3 spans 14 amino acids. V was pared by 7 bases and J by 10 bases, with 19 bases between. This CDR3 is CASMRLKAGVELFF. In DNA form, the CDR3 reads TGTGCCAGTATGAGACTCAAAGCCGGAGTGGAGCTGTTTTTT.

This clone is categorized as medium-sized (0.01 to 0.1%). This chain links TRBV7-4 with TRBJ1-1; D might be TRBD1 (6 bases). The CDR3 contains 12 residues. The V gene lost 2 bases and the J gene lost 9 bases, with 10 bases spanning the gap. Germline CDR1 SGHVT, CDR2 SQSDAQ. The CDR3 sequence: CASSLSGEKAFF. CDR3 DNA: TGTGCCAGCAGCTTATCAGGGGAGAAAGCTTTCTTT.

The chain is built from TRBV19 and TRBJ2-7, with TRBD2 as a possible D gene (6 bases). The CDR3 contains 13 residues. Trimming pared 3 bases from V and 6 bases from J, leaving 12 bases between. The germline gives CDR1 LNHDA, CDR2 SQIVND (reference sequence). CDR3 sequence reads: CASSITSMAEQYF. The CDR3, as DNA: TGTGCCAGTAGTATCACTAGCATGGCCGAGCAGTACTTC.

As concerns this clone: A read error may account for a junction end that differs from germline. The V call is TRBV7-9, the J call TRBJ2-5; 14 nucleotides line up with TRBD2. The length of the CDR3 is 14 residues. Germline CDR1 reads SEHNR; CDR2 reads FQNEAQ (reference sequence). The CDR3 is CSSSTMGLAGEKDF. The CDR3 DNA reads as TGTTCCAGCAGCACCATGGGACTAGCGGGGGAAAAGGACTTC.

The gene calls are TRBV14 and TRBJ2-1, with D maybe TRBD2 (6 bases). CDR3 length: 13 amino acids. V shed 5 bases and J shed 9 bases, with 14 bases lying between them. Germline loops: CDR1 SGHDN, CDR2 FVKESK. The CDR3 coding sequence is TGTGCCAGCAGCACCCGTCCGCGGGGTGAGCAGTTCTTC. Amino acid sequence: CASSTRPRGEQFF.

CDR3 amino acids: CASSLSGAQETQYF. The DNA of the CDR3 is TGCGCCAGCAGCTTAAGCGGTGCTCAAGAGACCCAGTACTTC. The rearrangement joins TRBV5-1 to TRBJ2-5; maybe TRBD2 (5 bases). This CDR3 comprises 14 residues. Germline V gene sequence: CDR1 SGHRS, CDR2 YFSETQ. Trimming left V 2 bases short and J 2 bases short, with 10 bases between.

This clone was seen more than once but under ten times. This chain joins TRBV9 and TRBJ2-1; D is perhaps TRBD2 (5 bases). Trimming shortened V by 0 bases and J by 5 bases, and 15 bases separated the two germline ends. The CDR3 loop spans 16 amino acids. Germline V gene data show CDR1 as SGDLS and CDR2 as YYNGEE. DNA of the CDR3: TGTGCCAGCAGCGTAGGATGGTTAGCGCGGGACAATGAGCAGTTCTTC. Protein product: CASSVGWLARDNEQFF.

The V gene is TRBV9, the J gene TRBJ2-5; possibly TRBD2 for D (5 bases). Per the germline V gene, CDR1 is SGDLS and CDR2 is YYNGEE. The CDR3 length is 12 residues. Trimming removed 1 base at V and 5 bases at J, with 6 bases between. The CDR3 DNA reads TGTGCCAGCAGCGTAAGCGGCGAGACCCAGTACTTC. It is translated as CASSVSGETQYF.